This T cell receptor (beta chain) derives from a study of blood T cell repertoires in COVID-19. For the study at large: Samples representing acute and convalescent COVID-19 were sourced from the United States, Italy and Spain. The analysed material was cDNA or gDNA that came from T cells, B-cell-depleted T cells, or PBMCs.

The authors' processing: Amplification from reference gene primers served as the basis for estimated nucleated cell counts. The repertoire was sequenced with immunoSEQ multiplex PCR; TCRdb's copy has only in-frame clones and lacks some. V, J and clone size derive from that table, while D and trimming were established from the DNA sequence. Here the sample spans fewer than 150,000 clones, 85% to 90% being singletons. The CDR3 spans 15 residues. Germline loops: CDR1 SNHLY, CDR2 FYNNEI. V was clipped by 7 bases and J by 5 bases; unmatched bases: 12. The TCR originated in a woman aged 40 to 50 with acute or convalescent COVID-19. Sequences were obtained from peripheral blood. The rearrangement joins TRBV2 to TRBJ2-7; 9 bases agree with TRBD1. The CDR3 sequence is CASISRDRVTDEQYF. In nucleotides, the CDR3 is TGTGCCAGCATTAGCCGGGACAGGGTAACGGACGAGCAGTACTTC.